This T cell receptor beta chain was profiled in a study of blood T cells in healthy people across ages. As for this clonotype: Its antigen is still unknown.

The germline CDR1 and CDR2 sequences are KGHSH and LQKENI. The V gene lost 2 bases and the J gene lost 3 bases, with 7 bases spanning the gap. The CDR3 spans 13 residues. Then a second PCR, running roughly 6 to 11 cycles, was carried out with a sample-barcoded 5' primer and a J-beta primer mix. TCRdb ran MiXCR on the 5' RACE reads and lists one entry per CDR3 protein. Of 730,000 or so distinct CDR3 sequences in the sample, more than 40% were seen once. Study observations and caveats: For the donors, CMV status was unknown and possibly confounded expanded clonotype changes. Diversity of TCR beta correlated strongly with naive T cell percentage.

The authors extracted at least 6 micrograms of total RNA per sample. This sequence joins TRBV18 and TRBJ1-1; D gene unclear. Sequenced input: blood. This clonotype originated in a woman in her fifties or sixties in good health. CDR3 amino acids: CASSPGIDTEAFF. CDR3 in DNA: TGTGCCAGCTCACCAGGGATAGACACTGAAGCTTTCTTT.